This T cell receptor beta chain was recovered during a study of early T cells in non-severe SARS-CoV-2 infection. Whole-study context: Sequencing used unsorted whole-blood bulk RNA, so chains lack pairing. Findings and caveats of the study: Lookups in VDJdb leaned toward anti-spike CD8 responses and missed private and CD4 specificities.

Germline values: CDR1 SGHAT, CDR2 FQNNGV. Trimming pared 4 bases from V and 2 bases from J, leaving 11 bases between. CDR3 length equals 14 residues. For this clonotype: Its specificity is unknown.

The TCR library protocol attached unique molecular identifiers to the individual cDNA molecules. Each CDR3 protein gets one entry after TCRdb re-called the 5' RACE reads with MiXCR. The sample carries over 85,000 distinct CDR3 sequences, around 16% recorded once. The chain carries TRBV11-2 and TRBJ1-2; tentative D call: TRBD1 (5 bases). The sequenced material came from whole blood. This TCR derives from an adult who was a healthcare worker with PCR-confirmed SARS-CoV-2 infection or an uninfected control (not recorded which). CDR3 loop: CASSSGAGNYGYTF. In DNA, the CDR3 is TGTGCCAGCAGCTCTGGGGCTGGAAACTATGGCTACACCTTC.